Presented here are 12 T cell receptor beta chains from one specimen sequenced in a study of human T cells and chemical hapten exposure. Via MiXCR, TCRdb re-called the RACE reads, giving one row per CDR3 protein. The sample consists of fewer than 100,000 distinct CDR3 sequences, about 9.6% of them appearing once. The time point is: patch test 2, 6 weeks after DPC sensitization. The treatment denotes: therapeutic diphenylcyclopropenone sensitization with weekly scalp DPC. The specimen comprised whole blood, sampled in connection with sensitization to the hapten diphenylcyclopropenone (DPC). The receptors stem from a woman between 35 and 50 years old with alopecia areata. Some clones in this sample may be carry-over from other donors' samples.

The gene calls are TRBV28 and TRBJ1-4; D uncertain. The CDR3 spans 11 residues. From germline, CDR1 is MDHEN and CDR2 SYDVKM. Trimming removed 5 bases at V and 8 bases at J, with 6 bases between. The CDR3 nucleotides read TGTGCCAGCAGTAGAGAAGAAAAACTGTTTTTT. Its protein is CASSREEKLFF.

This clonotype was counted between two and nine times. The DNA for the CDR3 is TGTGCCAGCGAAACTAGCGTGGGCAAAGAGCAGTTCTTC. It is translated as CASETSVGKEQFF. V and J are TRBV5-4 and TRBJ2-1, with TRBD2 identical over 7 bases. The CDR3 runs 13 residues. Germline CDR1 SGHNT, CDR2 YYREEE (reference sequence). Trimming took 7 bases from V and 10 from J; bases not matched to a gene: 11.

This clonotype was seen at least ten times. The chain is built from TRBV20-1 and TRBJ2-5; possibly TRBD1 or TRBD2 for D (5 bases each). V was shortened by 0 bases and J by 7 bases, with 15 bases between the two germline ends. CDR3 length: 14 amino acids. Germline V gene lookup returns CDR1 DFQATT and CDR2 SNEGSKA (reference sequence). CDR3 sequence: CSARDGASIGTQYF. For the CDR3, the DNA is TGCAGTGCTAGAGATGGGGCTAGCATCGGGACCCAGTACTTC.

In its sample, this clonotype was seen a few times. The rearrangement joins TRBV7-8 to TRBJ2-2; D might be TRBD1 (6 bases). There are 16 residues in the CDR3. V lost 2 bases and J lost 2, with 12 bases in between. Germline CDR1 reads SGHVS; CDR2 reads FQNEAQ. Here the CDR3 DNA reads TGTGCCAGCAGCTTACTCTACAGGGTAAACACCGGGGAGCTGTTTTTT. Protein sequence: CASSLLYRVNTGELFF.

This clonotype was seen at least ten times. The chain joins TRBV3-1 to TRBJ2-7, with 7 nucleotides matching TRBD1. CDR3 length: 16 amino acids. The V and J ends lost 3 bases and 3 bases, in that order; junction bases with no gene match: 11. Germline CDR1 reads LGHDT; CDR2 reads YNNKEL (reference sequence). This chain's CDR3 is CASSQAMTGRSYEQYF. The DNA of the CDR3 is TGTGCCAGCAGCCAGGCTATGACAGGGAGAAGCTACGAGCAGTACTTC.

This sequence joins TRBV9 and TRBJ2-1; tentative D call: TRBD2 (5 bases). Germline CDR1 is SGDLS and CDR2 is YYNGEE. The CDR3 extends over 16 amino acids. The V and J ends lost 0 bases and 0 bases respectively, with 10 bases between them. CDR3 nucleotide sequence: TGTGCCAGCAGCGTAGGAAGCGGCAGCTCCTACAATGAGCAGTTCTTC. It is translated as CASSVGSGSSYNEQFF. Full variable domain (remainder filled in from reference TRBV9 and TRBJ2-1): DSGVTQTPKHLITATGQRVTLRCSPRSGDLSVYWYQQSLDQGLQFLIQYYNGEERAKGNILERFSAQQFPDLHSELNLSSLELGDSALYFCASSVGSGSSYNEQFFGPGTRLTVL.

Ten or more counts support this clonotype. The chain couples TRBV20-1 to TRBJ2-3; 7 bases fit TRBD2. The CDR3 extends over 13 amino acids. Trimming removed 2 bases from V and 1 base from J; junction bases left unmatched: 0. Germline CDR1 is DFQATT and CDR2 is SNEGSKA (reference sequence). In nucleotides, the CDR3 is TGCAGTGCTAGACTAGCGGGCACAGATACGCAGTATTTT. This gives the protein CSARLAGTDTQYF.

The chain has TRBV25-1 and TRBJ2-4; the D is unclear. The V and J ends lost 3 bases and 0 bases respectively, with 6 bases between them. The CDR3 runs to 14 residues. The germline V gene has CDR1 MGHDK and CDR2 SYGVNS. The CDR3 region is CASSEDLAKNIQYF. DNA for the CDR3: TGTGCCAGCAGTGAGGACCTAGCCAAAAACATTCAGTACTTC.

The sample holds many counts of this clonotype. The chain has TRBV3-1 and TRBJ2-3; tentative D call: TRBD2 (6 bases). V lost 0 bases and J lost 4, with 11 bases in between. Germline values: CDR1 LGHDT, CDR2 YNNKEL (reference sequence). The CDR3 is 15 amino acids. CDR3 region: CASSQEGREADTQYF. The CDR3 coding sequence is TGTGCCAGCAGCCAAGAAGGCAGGGAGGCAGATACGCAGTATTTT.

This clonotype came up many times. The V call is TRBV18, the J call TRBJ2-7; D not resolved. Germline lookup yields CDR1 KGHSH and CDR2 LQKENI. Trimming pared 2 bases from V and 0 bases from J, leaving 8 bases between. The CDR3 covers 14 residues. The CDR3 is CASSPNGASYEQYF. In DNA, the CDR3 is TGTGCCAGCTCACCAAACGGAGCCTCCTACGAGCAGTACTTC.

This chain's CDR3 is CASRTSSNQPQHF. The CDR3 nucleotides are TGTGCCAGCAGGACGAGCAGCAATCAGCCCCAGCATTTT. The V and J genes are TRBV28 and TRBJ1-5; the D is unclear. Germline assignment: CDR1 MDHEN and CDR2 SYDVKM. The CDR3 has 13 amino acids. Trimming stripped 6 bases from V and 1 base from J, with 7 bases between.

This clonotype has only a few counts. The chain links TRBV28 to TRBJ2-7; D unresolved. The CDR3 length is 14 residues. The V gene's germline CDR1 is MDHEN and CDR2 SYDVKM. Trimming left V 4 bases short and J 6 bases short, with 16 bases between. Written as DNA, the CDR3 is TGTGCCAGCAGTTCCTCCTCCCCACTGGCCGAGCAGTACTTC. This codes for CASSSSSPLAEQYF.